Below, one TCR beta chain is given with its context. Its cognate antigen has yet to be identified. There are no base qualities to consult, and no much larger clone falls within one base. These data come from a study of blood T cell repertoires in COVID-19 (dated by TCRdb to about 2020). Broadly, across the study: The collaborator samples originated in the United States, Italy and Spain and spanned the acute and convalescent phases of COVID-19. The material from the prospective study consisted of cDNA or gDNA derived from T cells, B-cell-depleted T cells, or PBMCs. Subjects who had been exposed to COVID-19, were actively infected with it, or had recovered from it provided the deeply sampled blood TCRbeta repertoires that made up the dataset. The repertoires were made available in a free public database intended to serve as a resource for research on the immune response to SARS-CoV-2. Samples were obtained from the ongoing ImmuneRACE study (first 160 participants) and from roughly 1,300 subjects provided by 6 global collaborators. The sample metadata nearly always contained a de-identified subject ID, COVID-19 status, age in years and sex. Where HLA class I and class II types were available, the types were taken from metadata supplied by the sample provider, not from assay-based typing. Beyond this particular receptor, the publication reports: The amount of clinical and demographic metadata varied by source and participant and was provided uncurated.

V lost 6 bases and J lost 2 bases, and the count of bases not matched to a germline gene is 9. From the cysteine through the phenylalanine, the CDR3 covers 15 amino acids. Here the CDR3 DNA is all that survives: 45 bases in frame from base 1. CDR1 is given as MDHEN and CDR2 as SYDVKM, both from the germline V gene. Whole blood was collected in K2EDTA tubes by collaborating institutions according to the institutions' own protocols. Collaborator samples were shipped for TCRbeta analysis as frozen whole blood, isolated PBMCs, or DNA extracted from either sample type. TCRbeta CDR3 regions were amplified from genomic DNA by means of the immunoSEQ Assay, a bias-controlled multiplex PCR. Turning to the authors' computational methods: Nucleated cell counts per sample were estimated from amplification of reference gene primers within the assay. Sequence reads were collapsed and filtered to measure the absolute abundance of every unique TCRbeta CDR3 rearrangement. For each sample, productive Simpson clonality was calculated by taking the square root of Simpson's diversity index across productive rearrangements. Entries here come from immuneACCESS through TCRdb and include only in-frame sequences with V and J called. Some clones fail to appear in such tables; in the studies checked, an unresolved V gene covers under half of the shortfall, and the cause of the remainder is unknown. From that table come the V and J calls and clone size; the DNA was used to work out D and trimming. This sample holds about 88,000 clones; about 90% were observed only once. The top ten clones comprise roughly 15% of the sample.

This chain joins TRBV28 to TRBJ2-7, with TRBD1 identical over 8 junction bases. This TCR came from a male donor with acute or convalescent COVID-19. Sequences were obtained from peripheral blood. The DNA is TGTGCCAGCAGCCCCCCCGGGACAGGTGCCTACGAGCAGTACTTC. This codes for CASSPPGTGAYEQYF.